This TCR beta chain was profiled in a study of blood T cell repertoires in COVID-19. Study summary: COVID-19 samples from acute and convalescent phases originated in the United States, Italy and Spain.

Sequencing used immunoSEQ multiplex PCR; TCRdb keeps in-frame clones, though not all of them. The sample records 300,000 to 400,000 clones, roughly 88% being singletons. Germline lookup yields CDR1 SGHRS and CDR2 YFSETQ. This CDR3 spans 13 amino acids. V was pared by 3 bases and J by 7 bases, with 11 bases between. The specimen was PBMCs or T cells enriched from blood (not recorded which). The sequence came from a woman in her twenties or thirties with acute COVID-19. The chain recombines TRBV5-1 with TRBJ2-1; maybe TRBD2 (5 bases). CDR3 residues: CASSSGSGNEQFF. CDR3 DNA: TGCGCCAGCAGCTCTGGGAGTGGGAATGAGCAGTTCTTC.